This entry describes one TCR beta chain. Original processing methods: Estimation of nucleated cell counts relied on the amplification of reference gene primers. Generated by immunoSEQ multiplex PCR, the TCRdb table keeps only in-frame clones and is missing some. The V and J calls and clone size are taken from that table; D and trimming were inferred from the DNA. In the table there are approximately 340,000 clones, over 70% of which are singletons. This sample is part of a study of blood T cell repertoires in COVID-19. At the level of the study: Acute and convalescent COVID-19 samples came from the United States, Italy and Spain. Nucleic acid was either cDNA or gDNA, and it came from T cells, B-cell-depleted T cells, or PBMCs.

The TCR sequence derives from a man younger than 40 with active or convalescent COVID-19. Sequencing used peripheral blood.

The chain's CDR3 is CASSRRVGVNTEAFF. The CDR3 region has the DNA TGTGCCAGCAGCCGGAGAGTAGGGGTGAACACTGAAGCTTTCTTT. This chain connects TRBV11-3 to TRBJ1-1; maybe TRBD1 (5 bases). Trimming took off 5 bases at V and 0 bases at J, with 13 bases between the two ends. The CDR3 contains 15 residues. In germline, CDR1 is SGHNT, CDR2 YENEEA.